This T cell receptor (beta chain) derives from a study of T cell clones after liver transplantation. As for the study in general: Timepoints were pre-transplant, pre-withdrawal, and after withdrawal was completed or failed.

Germline V CDR1 and CDR2: SGHRS, YFSETQ. The ends were cut back, 4 bases at V and 9 bases at J, with 23 bases in the middle. This CDR3 comprises 17 residues. Sequencing was performed with immunoSEQ multiplex PCR; in TCRdb, only in-frame clones are kept and a portion is missing. The data contain 45,000 or so clones, 86% of them singletons. This sequence was found in a human patient who received a liver transplant. Some T cells may be the graft donor's. The source material was CD4+ T cells from blood, sampled 24 months after liver transplant. The chain uses TRBV5-1 and TRBJ1-6; D is ambiguous. CDR3 amino acids: CASSPTVGSQRSSPLHF. In DNA, the CDR3 is TGCGCCAGCAGCCCGACGGTAGGGTCGCAGAGGAGTTCACCCCTCCACTTT.